This T cell receptor (beta chain) was profiled in a study of Ad26.COV2.S vaccination and SARS-CoV-2 variants. Germline-derived CDR1 and CDR2 are MNHEY and SVGEGT. V lost 5 bases, J lost 0 bases, and 6 bases stayed unmatched. The length of the CDR3 is 15 residues. Using immunoSEQ multiplex PCR, the repertoire was profiled, and TCRdb retains in-frame clones only, with some absent. The repertoire holds hundreds of thousands of clones, with around 87% as singletons. Treatment here: about 20 received Ad26.COV2.S at low or high dose, single or two shots; five or six received placebo; per-sample allocation not given. The samples were gathered on day 63 after the first injection of vaccine or placebo.

The V gene is TRBV6-2 or TRBV6-3, the J gene TRBJ1-1; TRBD1 aligns across 7 bases. Sequenced material: peripheral blood, taken in a trial of Ad26.COV2.S vaccine versus placebo. This sequence was found in a person aged 18-60 years who received the Ad26.COV2.S COVID-19 vaccine or a placebo. CDR3 DNA: TGTGCCAGCAGTCAGGGACAGCTTTTGAACACTGAAGCTTTCTTT. It codes for CASSQGQLLNTEAFF.